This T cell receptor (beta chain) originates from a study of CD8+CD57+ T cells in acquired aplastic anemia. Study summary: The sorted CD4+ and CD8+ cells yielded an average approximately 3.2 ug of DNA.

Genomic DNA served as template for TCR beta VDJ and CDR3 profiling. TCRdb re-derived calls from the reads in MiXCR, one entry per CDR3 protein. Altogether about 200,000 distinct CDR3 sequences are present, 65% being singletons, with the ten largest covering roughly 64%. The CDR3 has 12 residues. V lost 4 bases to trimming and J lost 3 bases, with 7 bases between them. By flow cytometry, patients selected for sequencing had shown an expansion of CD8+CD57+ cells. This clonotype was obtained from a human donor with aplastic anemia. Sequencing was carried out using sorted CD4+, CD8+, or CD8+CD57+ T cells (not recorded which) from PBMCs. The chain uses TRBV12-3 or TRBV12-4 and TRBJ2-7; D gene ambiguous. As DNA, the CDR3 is TGTGCCAGCAGTTATAACAACTACGAGCAGTACTTC. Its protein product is CASSYNNYEQYF.